This T cell receptor beta chain was sequenced for a study of healthy donors' naive CD4 and CD8 T cells. Study-wide background: Donors, half of them female, were 20-25, 40-50 or 60-70 years old. Findings and limits, study-wide: Chains were not paired, since alpha and beta were sequenced in bulk. Positive CDR3 charge linked to CD4+ cells, negative to CD8+ cells. Possible naive T cell homeostatic proliferation bias remained unaddressed.

The ends lost 4 bases at V and 2 bases at J; junction bases unmatched: 5. The CDR3 sequence is 16 residues long. Germline CDR1 and CDR2: MNHEY and SMNVEV (reference sequence). Remarks on this clonotype: Its specificity is unknown.

Starting from 450 to 550 ng of total RNA, TCR libraries were made with linear amplification. TCRdb ran MiXCR on the reads and lists one entry per CDR3 protein. The data contain roughly 200,000 distinct CDR3 sequences, 74% of them singletons. This chain connects TRBV27 to TRBJ2-4, with TRBD1 identical over 10 bases. This sequence was found in a pool of human donors in good health; the sample pools cells from several healthy donors. The sequenced sample was naive CD4+ and CD8+ T cells sorted from blood, pooled from several donors. The CDR3 DNA reads as TGTGCCAGCAGTTCCCGGACAGGGGGGTCCAAAAACATTCAGTACTTC. Translating gives CASSSRTGGSKNIQYF.